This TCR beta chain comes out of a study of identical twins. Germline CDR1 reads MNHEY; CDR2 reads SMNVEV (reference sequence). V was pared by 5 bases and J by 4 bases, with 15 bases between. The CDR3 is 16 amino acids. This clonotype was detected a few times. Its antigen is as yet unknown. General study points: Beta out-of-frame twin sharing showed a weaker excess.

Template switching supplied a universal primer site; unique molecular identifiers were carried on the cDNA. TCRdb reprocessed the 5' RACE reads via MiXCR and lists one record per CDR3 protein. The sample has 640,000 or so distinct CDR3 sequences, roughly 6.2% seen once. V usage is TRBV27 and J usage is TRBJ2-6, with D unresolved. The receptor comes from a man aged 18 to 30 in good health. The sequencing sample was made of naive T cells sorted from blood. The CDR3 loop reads CASSESQVSGANVLTF. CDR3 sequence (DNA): TGTGCCAGCAGTGAAAGCCAGGTGAGCGGGGCCAACGTCCTGACTTTC.